These T cell receptor beta chains were read from a single sample in a study of blood T cell repertoires in COVID-19. Assay used: immunoSEQ multiplex PCR; TCRdb lists only in-frame clones, some missing. The sample shows around 180,000 clones, about 82% of them seen only once. Sequencing input: peripheral blood. The receptor source for this set is a woman in her 30s with acute or convalescent COVID-19. Both conserved end residues are part of each CDR3. D genes are given only for firm matches.

cdr3_aa: CASRTGVVAGANVLTF
v_call: TRBV19
j_call: TRBJ2-6
d_call: TRBD1

cdr3_aa: CSVWANEQYF
v_call: TRBV29-1
j_call: TRBJ2-7
d_call: NA

cdr3_aa: CSVDTLYYGYTF
v_call: TRBV29-1
j_call: TRBJ1-2
d_call: NA

cdr3_aa: CASSLEGGLYTEAFF
v_call: TRBV5-5
j_call: TRBJ1-1
d_call: TRBD1

cdr3_aa: CASSYSTRANSPLHF
v_call: TRBV6-2/TRBV6-3
j_call: TRBJ1-6
d_call: NA

cdr3_aa: CASSRPVAGGYNEQFF
v_call: TRBV3-1/TRBV3-2
j_call: TRBJ2-1
d_call: TRBD2

cdr3_aa: CSASFFRGQGYTF
v_call: TRBV20-1
j_call: TRBJ1-2
d_call: TRBD1

cdr3_aa: CASSRNGLQGRRYPTLGYTF
v_call: TRBV21-1
j_call: TRBJ1-2
d_call: NA

cdr3_aa: CASSFSSVTYEQYF
v_call: TRBV7-9
j_call: TRBJ2-7
d_call: NA

cdr3_aa: CASSITDYQPQHF
v_call: TRBV12-3/TRBV12-4
j_call: TRBJ1-5
d_call: NA

cdr3_aa: CASGLVVAGEGYNEQFF
v_call: TRBV12-5
j_call: TRBJ2-1
d_call: TRBD2

cdr3_aa: CASSLSSRTGAYGYTF
v_call: TRBV27
j_call: TRBJ1-2
d_call: TRBD1

cdr3_aa: CASSETYTGQFF
v_call: TRBV10-1
j_call: TRBJ2-1
d_call: NA

cdr3_aa: CASSLTQVSDTGELFF
v_call: TRBV7-3
j_call: TRBJ2-2
d_call: NA

cdr3_aa: CASIDGLGLAGGRTHGGSYEQYF
v_call: TRBV9
j_call: TRBJ2-7
d_call: TRBD2

cdr3_aa: CASSPSGQVGMNTEAFF
v_call: TRBV18
j_call: TRBJ1-1
d_call: TRBD1

cdr3_aa: CASSLLADDNEQFF
v_call: TRBV5-1
j_call: TRBJ2-1
d_call: TRBD2

cdr3_aa: CATGQGIFYEQYF
v_call: TRBV7-2
j_call: TRBJ2-7
d_call: TRBD1

cdr3_aa: CASSLDGGLAYEQYF
v_call: TRBV5-6
j_call: TRBJ2-7
d_call: TRBD2

cdr3_aa: CATRGGAGNSPLHF
v_call: TRBV28
j_call: TRBJ1-6
d_call: NA

cdr3_aa: CASSLLGQTNQPQHF
v_call: TRBV7-2
j_call: TRBJ1-5
d_call: TRBD1

cdr3_aa: CASSPLIVAGRIAGNTIYF
v_call: TRBV18
j_call: TRBJ1-3
d_call: NA

cdr3_aa: CATSRGGTSVYEQYF
v_call: TRBV15
j_call: TRBJ2-7
d_call: TRBD2

cdr3_aa: CASSAGTGARTEAFF
v_call: TRBV10-1
j_call: TRBJ1-1
d_call: TRBD1

cdr3_aa: CASSLGRGRNQPQHF
v_call: TRBV7-2
j_call: TRBJ1-5
d_call: NA

cdr3_aa: CASSLYFGYGNSPLHF
v_call: TRBV28
j_call: TRBJ1-6
d_call: NA

cdr3_aa: CASSIIWGRINEKLFF
v_call: TRBV19
j_call: TRBJ1-4
d_call: NA

cdr3_aa: CASSQARLVSSALHF
v_call: TRBV3-1/TRBV3-2
j_call: TRBJ1-6
d_call: NA

cdr3_aa: CASSPIRDNTEAFF
v_call: TRBV18
j_call: TRBJ1-1
d_call: NA

cdr3_aa: CASSFTGGTGNTIYF
v_call: TRBV7-2
j_call: TRBJ1-3
d_call: TRBD1

cdr3_aa: CASSPLDSVWTQYF
v_call: TRBV19
j_call: TRBJ2-5
d_call: NA

cdr3_aa: CASSLGGALQETQYF
v_call: TRBV19
j_call: TRBJ2-5
d_call: TRBD2

cdr3_aa: CASSLETGSYNNEQFF
v_call: TRBV5-1
j_call: TRBJ2-1
d_call: NA

cdr3_aa: CASSLAGFTEAFF
v_call: TRBV11-2
j_call: TRBJ1-1
d_call: NA

cdr3_aa: CASSSTGTGGEQYF
v_call: TRBV19
j_call: TRBJ2-7
d_call: TRBD1

cdr3_aa: CASSPRDRPQETQYF
v_call: TRBV19
j_call: TRBJ2-5
d_call: TRBD1

cdr3_aa: CASSLSNGELFF
v_call: TRBV12-3/TRBV12-4
j_call: TRBJ2-2
d_call: NA

cdr3_aa: CASSLSEGPQHF
v_call: TRBV12-3/TRBV12-4
j_call: TRBJ1-5
d_call: NA

cdr3_aa: CASRQTSGGAYEQYF
v_call: TRBV5-1
j_call: TRBJ2-7
d_call: TRBD2

cdr3_aa: CASLEGGPGTGELFF
v_call: TRBV19
j_call: TRBJ2-2
d_call: NA

cdr3_aa: CARSLVTGRYSNQPQHF
v_call: TRBV5-3
j_call: TRBJ1-5
d_call: NA

cdr3_aa: CASSPRDRVWEKLFF
v_call: TRBV28
j_call: TRBJ1-4
d_call: TRBD1

cdr3_aa: CASSSQRLDTQYF
v_call: TRBV28
j_call: TRBJ2-3
d_call: NA

cdr3_aa: CASSQGAGGWTGELFF
v_call: TRBV4-3
j_call: TRBJ2-2
d_call: TRBD2

cdr3_aa: CASSSWTSSSYNEQFF
v_call: TRBV7-8
j_call: TRBJ2-1
d_call: NA

cdr3_aa: CASSPREGVGYGYTF
v_call: TRBV7-2
j_call: TRBJ1-2
d_call: NA

cdr3_aa: CASSTDRAGGYTF
v_call: TRBV6-5
j_call: TRBJ1-2
d_call: TRBD1

cdr3_aa: CASYAGRVGTGELFF
v_call: TRBV7-2
j_call: TRBJ2-2
d_call: NA

cdr3_aa: CASSLGTLAGGYTF
v_call: TRBV27
j_call: TRBJ1-2
d_call: NA

cdr3_aa: CSGGQGRTEAFF
v_call: TRBV29-1
j_call: TRBJ1-1
d_call: TRBD1

cdr3_aa: CASHWTGVSTGELFF
v_call: TRBV19
j_call: TRBJ2-2
d_call: TRBD1

cdr3_aa: CASSLTGDYGYTF
v_call: TRBV28
j_call: TRBJ1-2
d_call: NA